The T cell receptor beta chain under discussion was sequenced for a study of blood T cell repertoires in COVID-19. Study context: Sites in the United States, Italy and Spain provided acute and convalescent COVID-19 samples. T cells, B-cell-depleted T cells, or PBMCs supplied cDNA or gDNA.

As processed by the authors: The authors estimated nucleated cell counts from reference gene primer amplification. Clones were read by immunoSEQ multiplex PCR, and TCRdb kept only the in-frame ones, dropping some. That table gives V, J and clone size, and the DNA gave D and trimming. The sample lists about 48,000 clones, 70% to 90% occurring once. The origin of this receptor is a woman in her sixties or seventies with acute or convalescent COVID-19. The source material was peripheral blood.

CDR3 DNA: TGTGCCAGTACAGGGGGCTACGAGCAGTACTTC. This sequence encodes CASTGGYEQYF. The chain links TRBV19 to TRBJ2-7, with 7 bases that match TRBD1. V lost 7 bases to trimming and J lost 3 bases; unmatched junction nucleotides: 0. Germline V CDR1 and CDR2: LNHDA, SQIVND (reference sequence). The CDR3 contains 11 residues.